This T cell receptor (beta chain) was recovered during a study of shared clonotypes between healthy human individuals. The CDR3 has 13 amino acids. V was cut by 3 bases and J by 6 bases, with 12 bases left in between. Germline CDR1 and CDR2: MDHEN and SYDVKM. Study conclusions and caveats: What limited the represented genetic and exposure-history diversity was the small number of donors. Naive CD4 clonotype sharing across four donors was approximately 5%.

Clones were sequenced by immunoSEQ multiplex PCR, and TCRdb holds only the in-frame ones, with some missing. The sample consists of around 690,000 clones, 80% to 95% of them appearing once. On this clone itself: Its antigen is unidentified.

The sequence was obtained from a man between 18 and 35 years old in good health. Some clones in this sample may be carry-over from other donors' samples. The source material was memory CD8+ T cells from PBMCs. The subset: CD45RO+ cells pooled with CCR7-negative TemRA cells. The V call is TRBV28, the J call TRBJ2-7; the D is unclear. CDR3 protein: CASSFTPPSEQYF. The CDR3 DNA reads as TGTGCCAGCAGTTTTACCCCACCCAGCGAGCAGTACTTC.